This T cell receptor (beta chain) was recovered during a study of CD8 T cells in Susac syndrome (dated by TCRdb to the late 2010s). In terms of the full investigation: The study used repertoire sequencing to test whether antigen drove CD8+ T cell activation and differentiation in Susac syndrome. The clonality of the CD8+ T cell repertoire was compared across about a dozen healthy donors, roughly 14 Susac syndrome patients and about 16 multiple sclerosis patients. The full study reports these points: The study acknowledged that relatively few individuals were included in the TCR sequencing and HLA analysis.

As for this clonotype: Its binding antigen is unknown. Base qualities are not recorded, but no much larger clone differs from it by a single base.

Peripheral blood CD8+ and CD4+ T cells from healthy donors, Susac syndrome patients and multiple sclerosis patients were profiled using high-throughput TCR beta sequencing. Treatment-naive patients with stable or active relapsing-remitting disease fulfilling revised McDonald criteria were used as multiple sclerosis controls. Bulk CD8+ and CD4+ T cells were purified by magnetic negative isolation, whereas CD8+ TEMRA cells were enriched by FACS. Blood was drawn into EDTA tubes, processed within 24 hours, and PBMCs were isolated by density gradient centrifugation. PBMCs intended for TCR sequencing were cryopreserved in liquid nitrogen and were subsequently thawed in a 37 degrees C water bath. A purity of at least 90% was achieved for sorted or isolated CD4+, CD8+ and CD8+ TEMRA cells. Trimming costs V 6 bases and J 3 bases, and their ends lie 8 bases apart. In the germline V gene, CDR1 corresponds to SQVTM and CDR2 to ANQGSEA. Including the terminal cysteine and phenylalanine, the CDR3 comprises 12 residues. The CDR3 DNA has 36 bases and is translated from base 1.

RNA was extracted using the RNeasy kit, and about 0.45 to 1 ug of the RNA was reverse transcribed with random hexamers. TCR beta CDR3 regions were amplified with the immunoSEQ multiplex PCR assay covering 54 Vbeta and 13 Jbeta segments. To correct PCR amplification bias, a synthetic template baseline was used for both primer optimization and computational correction. Under the source paper's analysis protocol: Reads were annotated to V, D and J genes according to IMGT and were analyzed with immunoSEQ Analyzer, with only productive sequences retained. Clonality was calculated as one minus the Shannon entropy normalized by log2 of the number of productive unique sequences. For each patient and control, public and private clones were evaluated within the 100 most prevalent clones. Clones were defined as Susac-specific when absent from the healthy and MS cohorts, from fewer than 1,200 published viral clones and from other ImmuneACCESS disease sequences. The public reads were reprocessed in TCRdb via fastp at Q25 and MiXCR, keeping in-frame beta chains. All rows with the same CDR3 protein become a single entry with the most common DNA and genes. TCRdb assigned the V and J calls; the authors' analysis was not used. The sample has fewer than 200,000 distinct CDR3 sequences on record, 85% to 95% of them singletons. 0.16% of the sample belongs to the ten largest clones.

The TCR originated in a human donor with multiple sclerosis. The material sequenced was CD8+ T cells from PBMCs. Here the chain combines TRBV29-1 and TRBJ2-2; a tentative D call is TRBD2 (5 bases match). The DNA sequence follows: TGCAGCGTCGGAGGCGACACCGGGGAGCTGTTTTTT. Translated, it gives CSVGGDTGELFF.